This T cell receptor beta chain appears in the sequencing data of a study of blood T cell repertoires in COVID-19. As for the study in general: Collection of acute and convalescent COVID-19 samples took place in the United States, Italy and Spain.

The method was immunoSEQ multiplex PCR; TCRdb's version includes in-frame clones alone and lacks a portion of them. The sample shows approximately 89,000 clones, about 85% of them seen only once. Per the germline V gene, CDR1 is MNHEY and CDR2 is SVGAGI. V gave up 2 bases and J gave up 7 bases, with 6 bases separating them. This CDR3 has 13 amino acids. This chain connects TRBV6-5 to TRBJ1-6; D remains ambiguous. Sequencing was performed on peripheral blood. The source of this sequence is a woman in her 70s with active or convalescent COVID-19. The CDR3 loop reads CASSYDNNSPLHF. The CDR3 DNA sequence: TGTGCCAGCAGTTACGACAACAATTCACCCCTCCACTTT.